This TCR beta chain originates from a study of blood T cell repertoires in COVID-19. Background on the study: COVID-19 samples, acute and convalescent, were from the United States, Italy and Spain. Nucleic acid was either cDNA or gDNA, and it came from T cells, B-cell-depleted T cells, or PBMCs.

As originally analysed: It was from reference gene primer amplification that nucleated cell counts were estimated. The assay was immunoSEQ multiplex PCR, and TCRdb's table has in-frame clones only and misses some. That table supplies the V and J calls and clone size; D and trimming were determined from the DNA. The sample lists approximately 80,000 clones, about 88% occurring once. Germline lookup yields CDR1 SGHVS and CDR2 FNYEAQ. V dropped 0 bases and J dropped 1; count of bases not matched to a gene: 8. The CDR3 extends over 18 amino acids. V gene TRBV7-6 combines with J gene TRBJ1-1; 10 positions match TRBD1. Sequencing was done on a sample of peripheral blood. The TCR sequence derives from a man between 35 and 55 years old with acute or convalescent COVID-19. CDR3 residues: CASSLAGQGRHTNTEAFF. CDR3 bases: TGTGCCAGCAGCTTAGCGGGACAGGGGAGACATACGAACACTGAAGCTTTCTTT.